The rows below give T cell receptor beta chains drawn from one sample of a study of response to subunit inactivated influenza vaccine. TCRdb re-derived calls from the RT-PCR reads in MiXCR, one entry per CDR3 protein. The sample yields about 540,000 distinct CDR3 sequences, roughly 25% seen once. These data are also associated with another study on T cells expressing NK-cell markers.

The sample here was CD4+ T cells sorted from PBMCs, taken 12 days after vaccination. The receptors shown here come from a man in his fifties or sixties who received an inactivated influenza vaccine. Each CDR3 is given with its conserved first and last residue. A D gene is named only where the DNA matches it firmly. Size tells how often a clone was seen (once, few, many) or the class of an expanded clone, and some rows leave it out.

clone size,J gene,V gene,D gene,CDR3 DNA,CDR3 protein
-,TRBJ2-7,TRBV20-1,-,TGCAGTGCTAGAGAACCCAGTTCCTACGAGCAGTACTTC,CSAREPSSYEQYF
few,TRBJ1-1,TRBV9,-,TGTGCCAGCAGCGTAGGACTATCAAACACTGAAGCTTTCTTT,CASSVGLSNTEAFF
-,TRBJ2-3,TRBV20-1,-,TGCAGTGCTAGACTCCGTTCGGGGATAGATACGCAGTATTTT,CSARLRSGIDTQYF
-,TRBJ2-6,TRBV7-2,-,TGTGCCAGCAGCCCGAGCAGGGCTGGGGCCAACGTCCTGACTTTC,CASSPSRAGANVLTF
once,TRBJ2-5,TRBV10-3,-,TGTGCCATACAGGGTCCGGAAGAGACCCAGTACTTC,CAIQGPEETQYF
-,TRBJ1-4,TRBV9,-,TGTGCCAGCAGCGTAGATCTGGGTACTAATGAAAAACTGTTTTTT,CASSVDLGTNEKLFF
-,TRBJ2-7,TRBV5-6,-,TGTGCCAGCAGCGCTGGACGGTCCTACGAGCAGTACTTC,CASSAGRSYEQYF
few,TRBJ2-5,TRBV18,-,TGTGCCAGCTCACCACGCCGGGGGCTGGGAGAGACCCAGTACTTC,CASSPRRGLGETQYF
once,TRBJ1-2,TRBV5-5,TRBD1,TGTGCCAGCAGCTCGACAGGGCCACGAGGGTATGGCTACACCTTC,CASSSTGPRGYGYTF
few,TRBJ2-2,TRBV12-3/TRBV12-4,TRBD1,TGTGCCAGCAGTTTGGCAGGGGGCCTCACCGGGGAGCTGTTTTTT,CASSLAGGLTGELFF
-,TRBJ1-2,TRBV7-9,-,TGTGCCAGCAGCAAACTCGGACAGCTCAACTATGGCTACACCTTC,CASSKLGQLNYGYTF
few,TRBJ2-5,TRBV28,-,TGTGCCAGTGGGGGGGGCGTTCACCAAGAGACCCAGTACTTC,CASGGGVHQETQYF
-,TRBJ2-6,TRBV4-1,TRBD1,TGCGCCAGCAGCCAAGAGGGACAGGGGGCGGGTTTCTCTGGGGCCAACGTCCTGACTTTC,CASSQEGQGAGFSGANVLTF
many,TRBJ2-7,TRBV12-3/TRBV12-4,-,TGTGCCAGCAGTAAGGACACTACCTACGAGCAGTACTTC,CASSKDTTYEQYF
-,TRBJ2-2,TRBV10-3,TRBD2,TGTGCCACCAATCGGGTAGCGGGGTCCGGGGAGCTGTTTTTT,CATNRVAGSGELFF
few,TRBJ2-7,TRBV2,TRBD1,TGTGCCAGCAAGACGGACAGGGGCTACGAGCAGTACTTC,CASKTDRGYEQYF
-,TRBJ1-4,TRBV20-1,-,TGCAGTGCTAGAGTTCGTGGGGGAACTAATGAAAAACTGTTTTTT,CSARVRGGTNEKLFF
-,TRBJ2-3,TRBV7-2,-,TGTGCCAGCAGCTTAGGGGCGGTTAGCACAGATACGCAGTATTTT,CASSLGAVSTDTQYF
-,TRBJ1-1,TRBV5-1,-,TGCGCCAGCAGCTTGGAGGCAGGGAGGAGCACTGAAGCTTTCTTT,CASSLEAGRSTEAFF
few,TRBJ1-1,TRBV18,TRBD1,TGTGCCAGCTCACCAGACAGGGGGGCCTTCGGGACTGAAGCTTTCTTT,CASSPDRGAFGTEAFF
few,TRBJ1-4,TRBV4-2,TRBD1,TGTGCCAGCAGCCAGTCCAGGGGGCTCAATGAAAAACTGTTTTTT,CASSQSRGLNEKLFF
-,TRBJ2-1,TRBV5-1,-,TGCGCCAGCAGCCCCGAGGCTAGCTCCTACAATGAGCAGTTCTTC,CASSPEASSYNEQFF
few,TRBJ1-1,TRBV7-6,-,TGTGCCAGCAGCTTAGCAAAGGGGTGGACCACTGAAGCTTTCTTT,CASSLAKGWTTEAFF
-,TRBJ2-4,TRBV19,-,TGTGCCAGTAGTATAAATCCTCGTGGAAACATTCAGTACTTC,CASSINPRGNIQYF
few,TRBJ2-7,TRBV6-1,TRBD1,TGTGCCAGCAGTCAACCGGGACAGCGTTTGGGCGAGCAGTACTTC,CASSQPGQRLGEQYF
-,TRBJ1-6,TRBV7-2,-,TGTGCCAGCAGCTTAGCGGGGGGCTCGTCTTCACCCCTCCACTTT,CASSLAGGSSSPLHF
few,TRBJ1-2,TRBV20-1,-,TGCAGTGCTTGGGAGTCCTATGGCTACACCTTC,CSAWESYGYTF
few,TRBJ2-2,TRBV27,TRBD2,TGTGCCAGCACCGCGAACGCCGGGACTAGCGGAACTACCGGGGAGCTGTTTTTT,CASTANAGTSGTTGELFF
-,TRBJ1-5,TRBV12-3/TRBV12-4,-,TGTGCCAGCAGTCCGACAGGCAGGATCAGCCCCCAGCATTTT,CASSPTGRISPQHF
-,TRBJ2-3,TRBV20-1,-,TGCAGTGCTAGCCCTCATGATACGCAGTATTTT,CSASPHDTQYF
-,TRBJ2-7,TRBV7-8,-,TGTGCCAGCAGCTTCCAGGCTTCCTCCTACGAGCAGTACTTC,CASSFQASSYEQYF
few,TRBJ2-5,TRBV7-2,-,TGTGCCAGCAGCTTAAATCCGGGAGAGACCCAGTACTTC,CASSLNPGETQYF
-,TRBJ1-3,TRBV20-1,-,TGCAGTGCTAGAGGGACAGTCGGAAACACCATATATTTT,CSARGTVGNTIYF
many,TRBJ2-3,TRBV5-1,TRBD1,TGTGCCAGCAGCCCGGACAGGGGGACTGATACGCAGTATTTT,CASSPDRGTDTQYF
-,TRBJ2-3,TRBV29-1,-,TGCAGCGTTGAAGATTTGAGGACAGATACGCAGTATTTT,CSVEDLRTDTQYF
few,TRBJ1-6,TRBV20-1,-,TGCAGTGCTAGACGTCCAGGGGCGTTCAATTCACCCCTCCACTTT,CSARRPGAFNSPLHF